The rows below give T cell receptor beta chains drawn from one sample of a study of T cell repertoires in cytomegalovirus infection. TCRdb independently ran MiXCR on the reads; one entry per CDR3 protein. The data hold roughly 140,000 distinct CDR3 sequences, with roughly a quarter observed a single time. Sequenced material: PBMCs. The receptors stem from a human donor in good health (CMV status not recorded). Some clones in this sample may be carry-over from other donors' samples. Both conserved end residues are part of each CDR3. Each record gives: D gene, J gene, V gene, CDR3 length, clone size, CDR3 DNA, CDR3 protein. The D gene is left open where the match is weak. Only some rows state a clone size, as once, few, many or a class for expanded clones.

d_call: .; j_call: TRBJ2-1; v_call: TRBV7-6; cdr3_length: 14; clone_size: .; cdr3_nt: TGTGCTAGCAGCTATTCGGGGTTAAACAATGAGCAGTTCTTC; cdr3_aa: CASSYSGLNNEQFF
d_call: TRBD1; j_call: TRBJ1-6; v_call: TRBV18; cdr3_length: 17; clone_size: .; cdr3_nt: TGTGCCAGCTCACCGCAGACAGGGGATTCCTATAATTCACCCCTCCACTTT; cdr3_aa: CASSPQTGDSYNSPLHF
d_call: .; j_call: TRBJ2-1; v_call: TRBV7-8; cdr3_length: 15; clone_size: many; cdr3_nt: TGTGCCAGCACCTCTAGGATTAGCTCCTACAATGAGCAGTTCTTC; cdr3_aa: CASTSRISSYNEQFF
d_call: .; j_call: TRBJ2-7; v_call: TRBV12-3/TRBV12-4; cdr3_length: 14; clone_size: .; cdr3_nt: TGTGCCAGCAGTTTCACGGGGGCGTCCTACGAGCAGTACTTC; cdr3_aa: CASSFTGASYEQYF
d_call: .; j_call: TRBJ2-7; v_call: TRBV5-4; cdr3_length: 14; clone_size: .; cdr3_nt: TGTGCCAGCAGCCCGCCAGGACAGAAATACGAGCAGTACTTC; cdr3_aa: CASSPPGQKYEQYF
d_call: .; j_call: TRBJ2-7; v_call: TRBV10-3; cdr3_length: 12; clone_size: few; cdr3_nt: TGTGCCATCAACCCCGACGGGGGAGGACAGTACTTC; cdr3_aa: CAINPDGGGQYF
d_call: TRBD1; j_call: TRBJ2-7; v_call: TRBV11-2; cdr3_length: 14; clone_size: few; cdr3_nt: TGTGCCAGCAGCTTGGCGACAGGGGTTTACGAGCAGTACTTC; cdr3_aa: CASSLATGVYEQYF
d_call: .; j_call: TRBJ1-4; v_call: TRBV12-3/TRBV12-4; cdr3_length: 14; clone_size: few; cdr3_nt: TGTGCCAGCAAGGCGGGGGGCCGTAATGAAAAACTGTTTTTT; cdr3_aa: CASKAGGRNEKLFF
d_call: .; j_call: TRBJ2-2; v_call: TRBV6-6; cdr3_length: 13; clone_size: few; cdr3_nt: TGTGCCAGCAGTGCGGACGGGCCCGGGGAGCTGTTTTTT; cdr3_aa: CASSADGPGELFF
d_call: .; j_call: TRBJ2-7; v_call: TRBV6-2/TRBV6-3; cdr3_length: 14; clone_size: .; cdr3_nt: TGTGCCAGCAGTTACTCGATTGAAACCTACGAGCAGTACTTC; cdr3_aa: CASSYSIETYEQYF
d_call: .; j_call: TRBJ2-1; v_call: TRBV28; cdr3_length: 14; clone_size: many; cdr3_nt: TGTGCCAGCAGCCTCTCATCTTCCTACAATGAGCAGTTCTTC; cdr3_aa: CASSLSSSYNEQFF
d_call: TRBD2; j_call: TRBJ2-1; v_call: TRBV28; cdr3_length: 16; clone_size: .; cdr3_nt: TGTGCCAGCAGTTCCCCAACTAGCGGGAGGGCGAATGAGCAGTTCTTC; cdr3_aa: CASSSPTSGRANEQFF
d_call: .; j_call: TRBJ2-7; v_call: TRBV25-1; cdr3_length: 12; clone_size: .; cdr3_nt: TGTGCCAGCAGTGCCGCGGGCTACGAGCAGTACTTC; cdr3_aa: CASSAAGYEQYF
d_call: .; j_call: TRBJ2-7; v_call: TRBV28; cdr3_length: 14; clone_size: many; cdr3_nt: TGTGCCAGCAGTTACGACAGCTCGACCTACGAGCAGTACTTC; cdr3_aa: CASSYDSSTYEQYF
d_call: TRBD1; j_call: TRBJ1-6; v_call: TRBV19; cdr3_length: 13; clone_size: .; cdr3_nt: TGTGCCAGTAGTATTGGACAGGGGGCACCCCTCCACTTT; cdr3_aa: CASSIGQGAPLHF
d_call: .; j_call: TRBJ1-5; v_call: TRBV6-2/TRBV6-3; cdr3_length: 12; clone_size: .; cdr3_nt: TGTGCCAGCACCGGGCCCAATCAGCCCCAGCATTTT; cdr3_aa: CASTGPNQPQHF
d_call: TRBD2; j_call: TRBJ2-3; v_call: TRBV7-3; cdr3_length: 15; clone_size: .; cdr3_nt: TGTGCCAGCAGCTTAGTAGCGGGGGGGCCTGATACGCAGTATTTT; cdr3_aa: CASSLVAGGPDTQYF
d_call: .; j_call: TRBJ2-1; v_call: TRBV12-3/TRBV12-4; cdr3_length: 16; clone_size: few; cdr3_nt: TGTGCCAGCAGTGCCTATAGCGGAAACTTTTACAATGAGCAGTTCTTC; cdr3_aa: CASSAYSGNFYNEQFF
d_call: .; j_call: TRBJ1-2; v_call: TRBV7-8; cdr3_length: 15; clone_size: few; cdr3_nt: TGTGCCAGCAGCTCAGTGCAGGGTAGGAGCTATGGCTACACCTTC; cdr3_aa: CASSSVQGRSYGYTF
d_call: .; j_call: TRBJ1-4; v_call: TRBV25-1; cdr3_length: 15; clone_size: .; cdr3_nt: TGTGCCAGCAGTGAAGGCGGGGCAACTAATGAAAAACTGTTTTTT; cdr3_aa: CASSEGGATNEKLFF
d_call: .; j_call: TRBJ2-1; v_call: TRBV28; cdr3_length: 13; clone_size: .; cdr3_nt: TGTGCCAGCACCTTAGGAGGGGTCAATGAGCAGTTCTTC; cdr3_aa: CASTLGGVNEQFF
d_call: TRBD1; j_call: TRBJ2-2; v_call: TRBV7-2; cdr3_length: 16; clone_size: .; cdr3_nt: TGTGCCAGCAGCTTAGGCGGACAGGAGAGGACCGGGGAGCTGTATTTT; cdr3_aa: CASSLGGQERTGELYF
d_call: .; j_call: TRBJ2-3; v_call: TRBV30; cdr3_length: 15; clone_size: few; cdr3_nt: TGTGCCTGGAGTGTACACCTGTCTAGCACAGATACGCAGTATTTT; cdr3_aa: CAWSVHLSSTDTQYF
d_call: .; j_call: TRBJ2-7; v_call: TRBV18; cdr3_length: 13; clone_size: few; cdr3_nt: TGTGCCAGCTCACCTTTGGACGTAAACGAGCAGTACTTC; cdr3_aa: CASSPLDVNEQYF
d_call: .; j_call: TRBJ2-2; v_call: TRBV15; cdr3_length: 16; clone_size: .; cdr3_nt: TGTGCCACCAGCAGGAAGACCACGAAGTGGGCCGGGGAGCTGTTTTTT; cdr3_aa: CATSRKTTKWAGELFF
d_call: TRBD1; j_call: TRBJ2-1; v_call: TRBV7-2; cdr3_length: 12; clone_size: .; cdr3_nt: TGTGCCAGCAGCTTAATCCGGGACAGACAGTTCTTC; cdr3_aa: CASSLIRDRQFF